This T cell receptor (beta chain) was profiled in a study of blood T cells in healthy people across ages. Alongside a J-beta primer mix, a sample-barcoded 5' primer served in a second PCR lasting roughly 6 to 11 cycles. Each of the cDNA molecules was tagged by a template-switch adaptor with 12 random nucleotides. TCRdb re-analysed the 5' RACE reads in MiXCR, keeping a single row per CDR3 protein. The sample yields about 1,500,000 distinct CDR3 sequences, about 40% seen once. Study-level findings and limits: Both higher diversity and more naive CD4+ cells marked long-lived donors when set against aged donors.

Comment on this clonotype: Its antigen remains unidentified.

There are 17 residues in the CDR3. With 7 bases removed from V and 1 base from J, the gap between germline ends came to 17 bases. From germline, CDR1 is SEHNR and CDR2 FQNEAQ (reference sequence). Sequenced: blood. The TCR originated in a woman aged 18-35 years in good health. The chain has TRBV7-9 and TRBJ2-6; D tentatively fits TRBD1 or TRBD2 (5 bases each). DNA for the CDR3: TGTGCCAGCATTAGATCCGGGGCTCTATCTGGGGCCAACGTCCTGACTTTC. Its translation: CASIRSGALSGANVLTF.